The next 30 T cell receptor beta chains were all read from a single sample in a study of response to subunit inactivated influenza vaccine. TCRdb processed the RT-PCR reads anew with MiXCR; each CDR3 protein has one entry. The table records about 570,000 distinct CDR3 sequences, about 10% of them present only once. This specimen was PBMCs from blood, taken on the day of vaccination. These receptors were collected from a man between 45 and 60 years old who received an inactivated influenza vaccine.

This clonotype was recorded at least ten times. This chain connects TRBV6-1 to TRBJ2-1; either TRBD1 or TRBD2 may fit D (5 bases each). CDR1 and CDR2 from the germline V gene are MNHNS and SASEGT. There are 15 residues in the CDR3. V shed 6 bases and J shed 6 bases, with 18 bases lying between them. The CDR3 reads CASSPEGLRVNEQFF. DNA of the CDR3: TGTGCCAGCAGCCCCGAGGGTCTCAGGGTCAATGAGCAGTTCTTC.

Concerning this clonotype itself: One junction end does not reproduce the germline sequence, and a read error may be involved. This sequence joins TRBV12-3 or TRBV12-4 and TRBJ2-3; D might be TRBD2 (5 bases). This CDR3 region has 15 residues. CDR3 amino acids: CASRASMGSTVTQYF. The CDR3 bases are TGTGCCAGCAGGGCTAGCATGGGAAGCACAGTTACGCAGTATTTT.

The chain joins TRBV2 to TRBJ2-7; TRBD1 matches at 8 bases. V dropped 6 bases and J dropped 1; count of bases not matched to a gene: 5. CDR3 length: 14 residues. Germline CDR1 is SNHLY and CDR2 is FYNNEI. The CDR3 DNA sequence: TGTGCCAGCAGGCAATGGACAGGGTCCTACGAGCAGTACTTC. This translates into CASRQWTGSYEQYF.

This clonotype was seen ten or more times. J is TRBJ2-2 and V is TRBV6-5; no reliable D call. Looked up from germline, CDR1 is MNHEY and CDR2 is SVGAGI. With 6 bases removed from V and 5 bases from J, the gap between germline ends came to 7 bases. This CDR3 is 12 amino acids long. The CDR3 DNA follows: TGTGCCAGCAGACAAGTAACCGGGGAGCTGTTTTTT. Amino acids: CASRQVTGELFF.

This clonotype was counted only a few times. This chain links TRBV29-1 with TRBJ2-3, with a possible D match to TRBD1 (5 bases). The CDR3 length is 13 residues. Trimming pared 2 bases from V and 1 base from J, leaving 7 bases between. The germline CDR1 and CDR2 sequences are SQVTM and ANQGSEA. DNA of the CDR3: TGCAGCGTTGAAATCAGGGGCACAGATACGCAGTATTTT. Its protein product is CSVEIRGTDTQYF.

This clonotype was seen only a few times. CDR3 sequence (DNA): TGCAGTGCTAGGGGTCCATGGGGCAGTAGGAAAGATACGCAGTATTTT. Residues: CSARGPWGSRKDTQYF. The chain carries TRBV20-1 and TRBJ2-3, with a possible D match to TRBD1 (5 bases). The germline V and J ends were trimmed by 3 bases and 5 bases, with 21 bases remaining between them. Germline V CDR1 and CDR2: DFQATT, SNEGSKA (reference sequence). CDR3 size: 16 residues.

The chain has TRBV25-1 and TRBJ2-1; 10 bases map to TRBD2. CDR3 length: 15 amino acids. Unmatched junction bases numbered 6, after V lost 1 base and J lost 9 bases. Germline V gene lookup returns CDR1 MGHDK and CDR2 SYGVNS. In DNA, the CDR3 is TGTGCCAGCAGTGAATTTGCGGTAGCGGGAGGTGAGCAGTTCTTC. Encoded protein: CASSEFAVAGGEQFF.

The CDR3 region has the DNA TGCGCCAGCAGCCCACTTGGGGTGGGGAGCACAGATACGCAGTATTTT. This sequence encodes CASSPLGVGSTDTQYF. This chain links TRBV5-1 with TRBJ2-3; D is uncertain. Trimming stripped 4 bases from V and 0 bases from J, with 15 bases between. Germline assignment: CDR1 SGHRS and CDR2 YFSETQ. CDR3 length: 16 amino acids.

This clonotype was seen a few times. This chain joins TRBV9 and TRBJ2-1; D unresolved. Germline CDR1 SGDLS, CDR2 YYNGEE. This CDR3 spans 16 amino acids. V gave up 4 bases and J gave up 0 bases, with 14 bases separating them. The DNA of the CDR3 is TGTGCCAGCAGCAAATCGACGGTAAGCTCCTACAATGAGCAGTTCTTC. Encoded protein: CASSKSTVSSYNEQFF.

This clonotype was observed many times. V is TRBV28 and J is TRBJ2-1, with 9 bases fitting TRBD1. This CDR3 region has 15 residues. Trimming at V came to 6 bases and at J to 6 bases, leaving 9 bases not matched to a gene. CDR1 is MDHEN, CDR2 SYDVKM, per germline. CDR3 nucleotides: TGTGCCAGCAGCTCTACGGGACAGGGCTTCAATGAGCAGTTCTTC. Its protein is CASSSTGQGFNEQFF.

This clonotype was found a few times. V usage is TRBV20-1 and J usage is TRBJ1-5; D unclear. Germline loops: CDR1 DFQATT, CDR2 SNEGSKA (reference sequence). The V gene lost 6 bases and the J gene lost 0 bases, with 9 bases spanning the gap. The CDR3 loop spans 13 amino acids. The CDR3 DNA is TGCAGTGCGCGATATGGTAGCAATCAGCCCCAGCATTTT. It specifies CSARYGSNQPQHF.

The gene calls are TRBV29-1 and TRBJ2-2, with D hard to call. The CDR3 runs 12 residues. CDR1 is SQVTM, CDR2 ANQGSEA, per germline. Trimming stripped 4 bases from V and 5 bases from J, with 8 bases between. The CDR3 is CSVGGYTGELFF. The CDR3 coding sequence is TGCAGCGTTGGGGGTTATACCGGGGAGCTGTTTTTT.

The chain employs TRBV9 and TRBJ2-1, with D perhaps assigned TRBD1 or TRBD2 (6 bases each). The CDR3 is made up of 12 amino acids. V was trimmed by 4 bases and J by 11 bases, leaving 13 bases between them. The germline V gene encodes CDR1 SGDLS and CDR2 YYNGEE. CDR3 DNA sequence: TGTGCCAGCAGCCTGAGGGGGGAGAAGCAGTTCTTC. Protein sequence: CASSLRGEKQFF.

The CDR3 loop reads CASSSRTSGAISSYNEQFF. CDR3 coding DNA: TGTGCCAGCAGCTCCAGGACTAGCGGGGCTATAAGCTCCTACAATGAGCAGTTCTTC. The chain uses TRBV11-1 and TRBJ2-1; TRBD2 matches 12 bases. The CDR3 is 19 residues long. The junction had 10 bases not matched to a gene; V was cut back by 4 bases and J by 0 bases. The germline gives CDR1 SGHAT, CDR2 FQDESV (reference sequence).

The J gene is TRBJ2-2, the V gene TRBV27, with D tentatively TRBD1 (6 bases). The germline CDR1 and CDR2 sequences are MNHEY and SMNVEV (reference sequence). V lost 3 bases to trimming and J lost 6 bases, with 11 bases between them. The CDR3 runs 14 residues. Here the CDR3 DNA reads TGTGCCAGCAGTTTGCCCAACAGGGCCGGGGAGCTGTTTTTT. It translates to CASSLPNRAGELFF.

The sample holds a few counts of this clonotype. This chain uses TRBV27 with TRBJ1-2; D unresolved. This CDR3 spans 15 amino acids. The V end lost 5 bases, the J end lost 0 bases, and 13 bases lay between the germline ends. CDR1 and CDR2 from the germline V gene are MNHEY and SMNVEV (reference sequence). CDR3 nucleotide sequence: TGTGCCAGCAGTCCCCGGGCAACACCTAACTATGGCTACACCTTC. Its protein product is CASSPRATPNYGYTF.

Many counts were recorded for this clonotype. This sequence joins TRBV6-1 and TRBJ1-5, with no clear D. Germline CDR1 is MNHNS and CDR2 is SASEGT. Trimming stripped 6 bases from V and 0 bases from J, with 12 bases between. The CDR3 runs 15 residues. This chain's CDR3 is CASSATDDSNQPQHF. The CDR3 nucleotides read TGTGCCAGCAGCGCAACGGACGATAGCAATCAGCCCCAGCATTTT.

This clonotype has a count of ten or more. This chain uses TRBV5-1 with TRBJ2-6; D may be TRBD1 (5 bases). Germline-derived CDR1 and CDR2 are SGHRS and YFSETQ. The CDR3 loop spans 17 amino acids. V shed 3 bases and J shed 0 bases, with 13 bases lying between them. The CDR3 region is CASSSDMSSSGANVLTF. DNA for the CDR3: TGCGCCAGCAGCTCGGACATGTCGAGCTCTGGGGCCAACGTCCTGACTTTC.

This clonotype occurred a few times. The chain recombines TRBV5-1 with TRBJ2-7, with TRBD2 matching 11 bases. Per germline, CDR1 SGHRS and CDR2 YFSETQ. The V segment lost 2 bases and the J segment 2 bases; nucleotides outside the gene matches: 6. This CDR3 spans 16 amino acids. CDR3 DNA: TGCGCCAGCAGCTTAACACCACTAGCGGGGGCCTACGAGCAGTACTTC. Encoded protein: CASSLTPLAGAYEQYF.

This clonotype was picked up a small number of times. V and J are TRBV7-2 and TRBJ2-7; the D gene is possibly TRBD2 (5 bases). V lost 5 bases to trimming and J lost 7 bases, with 12 bases between them. CDR1 and CDR2 (germline): SGHTA, FQGNSA. The CDR3 contains 12 residues. This CDR3 is CASSPEAVEQYF. The CDR3 bases are TGTGCCAGCAGCCCGGAAGCGGTAGAGCAGTACTTC.

This clonotype has only a few counts. This chain links TRBV6-4 with TRBJ2-1; perhaps TRBD2 as D (6 bases). Deletions cut 5 bases from V and 0 bases from J, with 11 bases between. The CDR3 has 15 amino acids. CDR1 is MRHNA, CDR2 SNTAGT, per germline. The CDR3 DNA reads as TGTGCCAGCAGTAAGGAGACTAGCTCCTACAATGAGCAGTTCTTC. Translation gives CASSKETSSYNEQFF.

This clonotype has just a few counts. The chain joins TRBV5-1 to TRBJ2-1, with 7 bases fitting TRBD1. This CDR3 comprises 14 residues. After removal of 0 bases from V and 6 bases from J, the junction contained 3 bases not matched to a gene. CDR1 is SGHRS, CDR2 YFSETQ, per germline. The CDR3 DNA reads TGCGCCAGCAGCTTGGAACAGGGGATCAATGAGCAGTTCTTC. This gives the protein CASSLEQGINEQFF.

The chain couples TRBV20-1 to TRBJ2-1, with 16 bases identical to TRBD2. CDR3 length: 17 amino acids. Germline-derived CDR1 and CDR2 are DFQATT and SNEGSKA (reference sequence). The J segment lost 5 bases and the V segment lost 7 bases, leaving 11 bases of the junction unmatched. In DNA, the CDR3 is TGCAGTGTCACACCCTCGGGACTAGCGGGAGGGAACAATGAGCAGTTCTTC. Translating it yields CSVTPSGLAGGNNEQFF.

The sample holds a few counts of this clonotype. The chain is built from TRBV20-1 and TRBJ2-7, with D perhaps TRBD1 or TRBD2 (5 bases each). Germline V CDR1 and CDR2: DFQATT, SNEGSKA (reference sequence). V was shortened by 3 bases and J by 3 bases, with 12 bases between the two germline ends. The CDR3 is 13 amino acids. The CDR3 is CSASGDRFYEQYF. The CDR3 DNA reads as TGCAGTGCTAGCGGGGACCGCTTCTACGAGCAGTACTTC.

This clonotype was counted between two and nine times. The chain combines TRBV18 with TRBJ2-7; 11 bases match TRBD2. The J segment lost 4 bases and the V segment lost 8 bases, leaving 7 bases of the junction unmatched. This CDR3 has 14 amino acids. Looked up from germline, CDR1 is KGHSH and CDR2 is LQKENI. The CDR3 DNA reads TGTGCCAGCAATCTAGCGGGGGGAAATTACGAGCAGTACTTC. Protein product: CASNLAGGNYEQYF.

This clonotype was observed a handful of times. The chain is built from TRBV6-2 or TRBV6-3 and TRBJ2-1; 7 bases are a match to TRBD2. The CDR3 has 13 residues. The V gene's germline CDR1 is MNHEY and CDR2 SVGEGT. J was trimmed by 5 bases and V by 2 bases; bases with no gene match: 0. DNA of the CDR3: TGTGCCAGCAGTTACGGGAGGGACAATGAGCAGTTCTTC. This gives the protein CASSYGRDNEQFF.

The table lists this clonotype with many counts. V usage is TRBV4-1 and J usage is TRBJ1-6; D is ambiguous. The CDR3 extends over 14 amino acids. V was shortened by 2 bases and J by 7 bases, with 9 bases between the two germline ends. CDR1 and CDR2 from the germline V gene are MGHRA and YSYEKL. The CDR3 here is CASSQRERNSPLHF. CDR3 DNA: TGCGCCAGCAGCCAAAGGGAGAGGAATTCACCCCTCCACTTT.

V gene TRBV4-1 combines with J gene TRBJ2-1, with 9 positions matching TRBD2. The germline V gene encodes CDR1 MGHRA and CDR2 YSYEKL. J lost 4 bases, V lost 0 bases, and 4 bases had no gene match. This CDR3 has 16 residues. CDR3 amino acids: CASSQEWRGGYNEQFF. CDR3 coding DNA: TGCGCCAGCAGCCAAGAGTGGCGGGGGGGATACAATGAGCAGTTCTTC.

This clonotype has ten or more counts. The V gene is TRBV7-2, the J gene TRBJ1-1; D unresolved. The CDR3 loop spans 13 amino acids. Germline CDR1 reads SGHTA; CDR2 reads FQGNSA. Trimming removed 4 bases from V and 3 bases from J, with 9 bases in between. In DNA, the CDR3 is TGTGCCAGCAGCTCCGGGGTGTACACTGAAGCTTTCTTT. Amino acids: CASSSGVYTEAFF.

The sample holds one count of this clonotype. The chain combines TRBV28 with TRBJ2-7, with TRBD2 identical over 14 bases. The CDR3 spans 15 residues. The trim removed 6 bases at V and 5 bases at J, leaving 6 bases unmatched. Germline V gene data show CDR1 as MDHEN and CDR2 as SYDVKM. This CDR3 reads CASRPGGLAGDEQYF. In DNA form, the CDR3 reads TGTGCCAGCAGGCCTGGGGGACTAGCGGGAGACGAGCAGTACTTC. The entire variable domain, with the rest obtained from reference TRBV28 and TRBJ2-7, is as follows: DVKVTQSSRYLVKRTGEKVFLECVQDMDHENMFWYRQDPGLGLRLIYFSYDVKMKEKGDIPEGYSVSREKKERFSLILESASTNQTSMYLCASRPGGLAGDEQYFGPGTRLTVT.